These 25 T cell receptor beta chains were all obtained from the same sample, sequenced in a study of CD8+ T cells in alopecia areata. Extraction and reverse transcription of RNA yielded cDNA as the sequencing template. Clones were read by immunoSEQ multiplex PCR, and TCRdb kept only the in-frame ones, dropping some. There are 110,000 to 150,000 clones in the sample; around 58% occur only once, and around 6.6% lies in the top ten. Sequencing used CD4+ T cells sorted from blood, obtained at week 0. The receptor source for this set is a human donor with alopecia areata.

This chain joins TRBV5-4 and TRBJ2-7; TRBD2 agrees at 8 bases. Trimming cost V 0 bases and J 4 bases; bases outside gene matches: 3. The germline CDR1 and CDR2 sequences are SGHNT and YYREEE (reference sequence). The length of the CDR3 is 14 residues. CDR3 coding DNA: TGTGCCAGCAGCTTGGATAGCGGGGTTTACGAGCAGTACTTC. Encoded protein: CASSLDSGVYEQYF.

This clone was seen more than once but under ten times. The chain has TRBV13 and TRBJ2-5, with unresolved D. V was trimmed by 0 bases and J by 6 bases, leaving 8 bases between them. From germline, CDR1 is PRHDT and CDR2 FYEKMQ (reference sequence). The CDR3 contains 13 residues. The CDR3: CASSLGGMKTQYF. CDR3 nucleotides: TGTGCCAGCAGCTTAGGGGGAATGAAGACCCAGTACTTC.

This clone was found many times. The chain carries TRBV15 and TRBJ2-6; TRBD1 matches at 8 bases. Per the germline V gene, CDR1 is LNHNV and CDR2 is YYDKDF (reference sequence). Trimming removed 0 bases from V and 1 base from J; junction bases left unmatched: 2. CDR3 length: 17 residues. This CDR3 reads CATSREWTGSGANVLTF. DNA of the CDR3: TGTGCCACCAGCAGAGAGTGGACAGGGTCTGGGGCCAACGTCCTGACTTTC.

The chain is built from TRBV28 and TRBJ2-3, with 10 bases that match TRBD2. The CDR3 extends over 14 amino acids. The V and J ends lost 4 bases and 4 bases, in that order; junction bases with no gene match: 2. From germline, CDR1 is MDHEN and CDR2 SYDVKM. CDR3 nucleotides: TGTGCCAGCAGTTGGACTAGCGGATCAGATACGCAGTATTTT. Its translation: CASSWTSGSDTQYF. The full variable domain, in which reference TRBV28 and TRBJ2-3 provide the parts outside the CDR3, is DVKVTQSSRYLVKRTGEKVFLECVQDMDHENMFWYRQDPGLGLRLIYFSYDVKMKEKGDIPEGYSVSREKKERFSLILESASTNQTSMYLCASSWTSGSDTQYFGPGTRLTVL.

The genes are TRBV4-3 and TRBJ1-5; D is ambiguous. CDR3 length: 13 amino acids. CDR1 and CDR2 from the germline V gene are LGHNA and YSLEER. The V gene lost 1 base and the J gene lost 2 bases, with 3 bases spanning the gap. The CDR3, as DNA: TGCGCCAGCAGCCAAGGGCGCAATCAGCCCCAGCATTTT. Translated: CASSQGRNQPQHF.

Remarks on this clone: This specimen includes other DNA sequences encoding the same CDR3. This rearrangement joins TRBV7-9 to TRBJ2-5; the D is unclear. The CDR3 extends over 11 amino acids. Trimming took off 5 bases at V and 1 base at J, with 2 bases between the two ends. Germline CDR1 and CDR2: SEHNR and FQNEAQ (reference sequence). The CDR3: CASSPQETQYF. The CDR3 coding sequence is TGTGCCAGCAGCCCCCAAGAGACCCAGTACTTC.

This clone was picked up a small number of times. The V and J genes are TRBV15 and TRBJ2-3, with D hard to call. With 5 bases removed from V and 4 bases from J, the gap between germline ends came to 10 bases. This CDR3 is built from 13 residues. Germline assignment: CDR1 LNHNV and CDR2 YYDKDF (reference sequence). This chain's CDR3 is CATSGIVADTQYF. CDR3 coding DNA: TGTGCCACCAGCGGGATAGTGGCAGATACGCAGTATTTT.

The J gene is TRBJ1-2, the V gene TRBV4-2, with a tentative D call TRBD1 (6 bases). The CDR3 has 13 residues. Germline V gene sequence: CDR1 LGHNA, CDR2 YNFKEQ. Trimming took off 4 bases at V and 6 bases at J, with 12 bases between the two ends. CDR3 DNA: TGTGCCAGCAGCCCCCAGGGGCCCGATGGCTACACCTTC. Translated: CASSPQGPDGYTF.

This chain uses TRBV27 with TRBJ1-2; D is undetermined. V shed 4 bases and J shed 6 bases, with 12 bases lying between them. CDR1 is MNHEY, CDR2 SMNVEV, per germline (reference sequence). This CDR3 spans 13 amino acids. As DNA, the CDR3 is TGTGCCAGCAGTTATCAGGCAGGAGATGGCTACACCTTC. Encoded protein: CASSYQAGDGYTF.

The chain combines TRBV4-3 with TRBJ2-7; TRBD2 matches 13 bases. Germline loops: CDR1 LGHNA, CDR2 YSLEER. CDR3 length: 17 residues. Trimming took 1 base from V and 9 from J; bases not matched to a gene: 12. The CDR3 nucleotides read TGCGCCAGCAGCCAAGCAAACCCGGGACTAGCGGGGTTGGCGCAGTACTTC. Amino acid sequence: CASSQANPGLAGLAQYF.

The chain combines TRBV29-1 with TRBJ1-1; no reliable D call. Germline assignment: CDR1 SQVTM and CDR2 ANQGSEA. With 7 bases removed from V and 3 bases from J, the gap between germline ends came to 6 bases. The CDR3 sequence is 10 residues long. The chain's CDR3 is CSGKHTEAFF. In nucleotides, the CDR3 is TGCAGCGGGAAACACACTGAAGCTTTCTTT.

This clone was picked up a small number of times. V and J are TRBV27 and TRBJ2-4; 8 bases are a match to TRBD1. The germline CDR1 and CDR2 sequences are MNHEY and SMNVEV (reference sequence). This CDR3 has 16 residues. The J segment lost 1 base and the V segment lost 5 bases, leaving 7 bases of the junction unmatched. The CDR3 nucleotides are TGTGCCAGCAGTCTTACAGGGGGAAGGGCCAAAAACATTCAGTACTTC. It translates to CASSLTGGRAKNIQYF.

The CDR3 coding sequence is TGTGCCAGCAGGAGGGGGACAGGGGTAAACTATGGCTACACCTTC. It codes for CASRRGTGVNYGYTF. The chain joins TRBV28 to TRBJ1-2; 10 nucleotides agree with TRBD1. Germline-derived CDR1 and CDR2 are MDHEN and SYDVKM. V shed 6 bases and J 2 bases; nucleotides not matched to a gene: 6. The CDR3 is 15 amino acids.

V usage is TRBV29-1 and J usage is TRBJ2-2; a weak D match, TRBD1 (5 bases). CDR3 length: 14 residues. Trimming removed 6 bases at V and 0 bases at J, with 11 bases between. From germline, CDR1 is SQVTM and CDR2 ANQGSEA. The DNA of the CDR3 is TGCAGCGTACAAACAGGCGCGAACACCGGGGAGCTGTTTTTT. It yields the protein CSVQTGANTGELFF.

The V call is TRBV6-1, the J call TRBJ1-5; D uncertain. The CDR3 length is 15 residues. V lost 6 bases and J lost 0, with 12 bases in between. Looked up from germline, CDR1 is MNHNS and CDR2 is SASEGT. The CDR3 sequence: CASSRRASSNQPQHF. In DNA, the CDR3 is TGTGCCAGCAGCAGAAGGGCGTCTAGCAATCAGCCCCAGCATTTT.

V gene TRBV30 combines with J gene TRBJ2-7; D is unclear. The CDR3 has 12 residues. CDR1 GTSNPN and CDR2 SVGIG come from the germline V gene (reference sequence). V was cut by 4 bases and J by 5 bases, with 12 bases left in between. This chain's CDR3 is CAWNSGGDEQYF. DNA of the CDR3: TGTGCCTGGAACAGTGGTGGCGACGAGCAGTACTTC.

The chain employs TRBV5-6 and TRBJ2-1; 9 bases line up with TRBD1. The length of the CDR3 is 15 residues. Trimming removed 3 bases from V and 15 bases from J; junction bases left unmatched: 16. From germline, CDR1 is SGHDT and CDR2 YYEEEE. The DNA of the CDR3 is TGTGCCAGCAGCTCCAAAGGACAGGGGCGAATGAAGGGGTTCTTC. Its protein is CASSSKGQGRMKGFF. The variable domain in full, completed from reference TRBV5-6 and TRBJ2-1, reads DAGVTQSPTHLIKTRGQQVTLRCSPKSGHDTVSWYQQALGQGPQFIFQYYEEEERQRGNFPDRFSGHQFPNYSSELNVNALLLGDSALYLCASSSKGQGRMKGFFGPGTRLTVL.

J is TRBJ2-7 and V is TRBV7-8, with no clear D. Germline assignment: CDR1 SGHVS and CDR2 FQNEAQ. Between the trimmed V and J ends, which lost 3 bases and 3 bases, there was a span of 9 bases. The CDR3 loop spans 13 amino acids. In DNA form, the CDR3 reads TGTGCCAGCAGCTTGCCGGGCCGCTACGAGCAGTACTTC. Its protein product is CASSLPGRYEQYF. The whole variable domain, remainder taken from reference TRBV7-8 and TRBJ2-7, is GAGVSQSPRYKVAKRGQDVALRCDPISGHVSLFWYQQALGQGPEFLTYFQNEAQLDKSGLPSDRFFAERPEGSVSTLKIQRTQQEDSAVYLCASSLPGRYEQYFGPGTRLTVT.

This chain uses TRBV9 with TRBJ2-1; 10 positions match TRBD2. Germline lookup yields CDR1 SGDLS and CDR2 YYNGEE. CDR3 size: 15 residues. V was clipped by 4 bases and J by 7 bases; unmatched bases: 8. CDR3 sequence: CASSFSGGASNEQFF. In nucleotides, the CDR3 is TGTGCCAGCAGCTTCAGCGGGGGGGCCTCGAATGAGCAGTTCTTC.

This chain connects TRBV30 to TRBJ2-7, with 10 bases matching TRBD1. This CDR3 contains 11 residues. Germline CDR1 reads GTSNPN; CDR2 reads SVGIG (reference sequence). The CDR3 DNA is TGTGCGGCGACAGGGGGCCGCGAGCAGTACTTC. Its protein is CAATGGREQYF.

The genes are TRBV7-2 and TRBJ2-3, with TRBD2 as a possible D gene (5 bases). The CDR3 is 14 residues long. Deletions cut 2 bases from V and 5 bases from J, with 11 bases between. CDR1 is SGHTA, CDR2 FQGNSA, per germline. This CDR3 is CASSLSRVEDTQYF. For the CDR3, the DNA is TGTGCCAGCAGCTTATCGAGGGTGGAAGATACGCAGTATTTT. The variable domain in full, with the rest retrieved from reference TRBV7-2 and TRBJ2-3, is GAGVSQSPSNKVTEKGKDVELRCDPISGHTALYWYRQSLGQGLEFLIYFQGNSAPDKSGLPSDRFSAERTGGSVSTLTIQRTQQEDSAVYLCASSLSRVEDTQYFGPGTRLTVL.

This clone showed up many times. The chain joins TRBV7-2 to TRBJ2-3; the D gene is possibly TRBD2 (7 bases). CDR1 and CDR2 (germline): SGHTA, FQGNSA. The CDR3 spans 18 residues. Trimming stripped 5 bases from V and 6 bases from J, with 27 bases between. The CDR3 nucleotides read TGTGCCAGCAGCCGAGGGACTGGGGGGGCCCCTGGATTGGATACGCAGTATTTT. Residues: CASSRGTGGAPGLDTQYF.

V usage is TRBV5-4 and J usage is TRBJ1-2; D is perhaps TRBD1 (5 bases). V was clipped by 0 bases and J by 5 bases, with 17 bases between them. The CDR3 sequence is 16 residues long. From germline, CDR1 is SGHNT and CDR2 YYREEE (reference sequence). The chain's CDR3 is CASSLVSGRGGYGYTF. In DNA form, the CDR3 reads TGTGCCAGCAGCTTGGTGTCGGGGAGGGGAGGGTATGGCTACACCTTC. Together with reference TRBV5-4 and TRBJ1-2, the CDR3 gives the full variable domain: ETGVTQSPTHLIKTRGQQVTLRCSSQSGHNTVSWYQQALGQGPQFIFQYYREEENGRGNFPPRFSGLQFPNYSSELNVNALELDDSALYLCASSLVSGRGGYGYTFGSGTRLTVV.

V is TRBV5-1 and J is TRBJ2-6; 8 bases align to TRBD1. Looked up from germline, CDR1 is SGHRS and CDR2 is YFSETQ. The CDR3 extends over 17 amino acids. Losses at the gene ends were 0 bases for V and 3 bases for J; bases not matched to a gene: 5. CDR3 DNA: TGCGCCAGCAGCTTGGTTGCAGGGGGCCTTGGGGCCAACGTCCTGACTTTC. This gives the protein CASSLVAGGLGANVLTF.

This clone was seen a handful of times. The CDR3 loop is CASSQPTSGVQYF. The CDR3 bases are TGCGCCAGCAGCCAACCGACTAGCGGGGTGCAGTATTTT. The rearrangement joins TRBV4-3 to TRBJ2-3; 11 bases are shared with TRBD2. This CDR3 is built from 13 residues. Germline assignment: CDR1 LGHNA and CDR2 YSLEER. V shed 2 bases, J shed 11 bases, and the junction held 3 bases outside the gene matches.